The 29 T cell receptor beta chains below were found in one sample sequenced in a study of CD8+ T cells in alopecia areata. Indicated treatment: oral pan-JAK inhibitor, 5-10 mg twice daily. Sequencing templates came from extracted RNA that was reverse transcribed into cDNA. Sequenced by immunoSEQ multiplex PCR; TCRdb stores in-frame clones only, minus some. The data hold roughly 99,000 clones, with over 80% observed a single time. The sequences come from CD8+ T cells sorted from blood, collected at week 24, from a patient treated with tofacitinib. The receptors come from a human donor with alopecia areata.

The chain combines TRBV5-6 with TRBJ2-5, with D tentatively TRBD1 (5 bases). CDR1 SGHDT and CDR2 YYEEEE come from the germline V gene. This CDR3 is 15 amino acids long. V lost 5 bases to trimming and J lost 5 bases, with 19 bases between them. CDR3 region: CASSQGASLYETQYF. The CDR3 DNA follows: TGTGCCAGCAGTCAAGGGGCCTCCCTCTATGAGACCCAGTACTTC. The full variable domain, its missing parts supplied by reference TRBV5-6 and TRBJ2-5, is DAGVTQSPTHLIKTRGQQVTLRCSPKSGHDTVSWYQQALGQGPQFIFQYYEEEERQRGNFPDRFSGHQFPNYSSELNVNALLLGDSALYLCASSQGASLYETQYFGPGTRLLVL.

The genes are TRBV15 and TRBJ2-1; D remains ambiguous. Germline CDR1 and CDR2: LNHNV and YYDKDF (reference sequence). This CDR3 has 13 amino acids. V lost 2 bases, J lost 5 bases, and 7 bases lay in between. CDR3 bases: TGTGCCACCAGCAGACGTCCTGACAATGAGCAGTTCTTC. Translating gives CATSRRPDNEQFF. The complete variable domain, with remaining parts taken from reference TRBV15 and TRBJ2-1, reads DAMVIQNPRYQVTQFGKPVTLSCSQTLNHNVMYWYQQKSSQAPKLLFHYYDKDFNNEADTPDNFQSRRPNTSFCFLDIRSPGLGDTAMYLCATSRRPDNEQFFGPGTRLTVL.

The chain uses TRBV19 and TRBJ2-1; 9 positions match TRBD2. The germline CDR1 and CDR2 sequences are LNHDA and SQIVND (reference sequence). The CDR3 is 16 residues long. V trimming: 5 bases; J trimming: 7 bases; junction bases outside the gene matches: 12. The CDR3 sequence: CASSVRPGLAGNEQFF. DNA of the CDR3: TGTGCCAGTAGTGTCAGGCCGGGACTAGCAGGGAATGAGCAGTTCTTC.

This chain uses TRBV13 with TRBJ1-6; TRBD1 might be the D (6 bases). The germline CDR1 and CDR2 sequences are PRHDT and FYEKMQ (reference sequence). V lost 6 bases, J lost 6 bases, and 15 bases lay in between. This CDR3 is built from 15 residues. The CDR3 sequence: CASRWGQGSNSPLHF. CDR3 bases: TGTGCCAGCAGATGGGGGCAGGGCAGTAATTCACCCCTCCACTTT.

CDR3 DNA sequence: TGTGCCAGCAGCCAAGGAACAGGGCCGCGGGCTTTCTTT. Amino acids: CASSQGTGPRAFF. The J gene is TRBJ1-1, the V gene TRBV14; perhaps TRBD1 as D (6 bases). Germline CDR1 and CDR2: SGHDN and FVKESK. The length of the CDR3 is 13 residues. V dropped 1 base and J dropped 11 bases, with 14 bases sitting between them.

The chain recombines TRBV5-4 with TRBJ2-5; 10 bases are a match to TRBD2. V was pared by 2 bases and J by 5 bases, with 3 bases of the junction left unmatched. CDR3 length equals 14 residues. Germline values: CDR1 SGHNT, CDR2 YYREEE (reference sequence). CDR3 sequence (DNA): TGTGCCAGCAGCTTCAGCGGGGGGGCCGAGACCCAGTACTTC. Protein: CASSFSGGAETQYF.

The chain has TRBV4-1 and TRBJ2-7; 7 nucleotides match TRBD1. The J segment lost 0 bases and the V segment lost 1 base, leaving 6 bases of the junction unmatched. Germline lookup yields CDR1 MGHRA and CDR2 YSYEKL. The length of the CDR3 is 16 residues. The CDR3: CASSQGAGGVSYEQYF. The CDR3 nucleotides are TGCGCCAGCAGCCAAGGCGCAGGGGGAGTCTCCTACGAGCAGTACTTC.

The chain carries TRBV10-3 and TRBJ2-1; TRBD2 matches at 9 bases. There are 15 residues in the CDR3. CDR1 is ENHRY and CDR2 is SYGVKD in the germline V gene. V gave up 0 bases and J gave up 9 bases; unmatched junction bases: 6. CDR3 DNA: TGTGCCATCAGTGAGTCCGGCGGGGGGGCTGGTGAGCAGTTCTTC. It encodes CAISESGGGAGEQFF.

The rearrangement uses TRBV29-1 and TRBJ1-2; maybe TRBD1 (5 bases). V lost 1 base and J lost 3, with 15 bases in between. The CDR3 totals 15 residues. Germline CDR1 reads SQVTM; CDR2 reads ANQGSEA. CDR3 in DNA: TGCAGCGTTGAAGGGGGAAGGGAAGGGGACTATGGCTACACCTTC. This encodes CSVEGGREGDYGYTF.

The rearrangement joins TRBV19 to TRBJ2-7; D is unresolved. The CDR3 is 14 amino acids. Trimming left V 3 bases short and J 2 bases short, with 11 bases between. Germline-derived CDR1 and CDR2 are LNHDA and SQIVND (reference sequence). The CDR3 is CASSIVASAYEQYF. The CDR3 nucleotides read TGTGCCAGTAGTATCGTGGCGTCTGCCTACGAGCAGTACTTC.

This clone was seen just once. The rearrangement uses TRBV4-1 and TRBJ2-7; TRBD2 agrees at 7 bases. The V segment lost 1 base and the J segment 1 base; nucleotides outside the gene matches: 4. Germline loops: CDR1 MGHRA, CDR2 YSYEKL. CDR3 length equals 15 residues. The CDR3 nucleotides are TGCGCCAGCAGCCAAGTCCCGGGACTATCCTACGAGCAGTACTTC. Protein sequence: CASSQVPGLSYEQYF.

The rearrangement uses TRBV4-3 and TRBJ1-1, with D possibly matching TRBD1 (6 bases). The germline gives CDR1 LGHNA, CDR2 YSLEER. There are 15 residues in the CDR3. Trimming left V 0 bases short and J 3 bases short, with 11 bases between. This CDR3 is CASSQDAGVDTEAFF. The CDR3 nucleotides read TGCGCCAGCAGCCAAGATGCAGGGGTGGACACTGAAGCTTTCTTT.

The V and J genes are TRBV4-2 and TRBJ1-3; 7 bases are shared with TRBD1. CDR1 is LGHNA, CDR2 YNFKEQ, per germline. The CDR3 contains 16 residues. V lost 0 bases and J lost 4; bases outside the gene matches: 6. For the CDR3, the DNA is TGTGCCAGCAGCCAAGAAGAGGGGGCGGGCGGAAACACCATATATTTT. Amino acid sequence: CASSQEEGAGGNTIYF.

CDR3 amino acids: CASSSGQGSNQPQHF. CDR3 DNA sequence: TGTGCCAGCAGCTCCGGACAGGGTAGCAATCAGCCCCAGCATTTT. The chain links TRBV7-6 to TRBJ1-5; 8 nucleotides line up with TRBD1. The CDR3 spans 15 residues. In germline, CDR1 is SGHVS, CDR2 FNYEAQ. V dropped 4 bases and J dropped 0; count of bases not matched to a gene: 2.

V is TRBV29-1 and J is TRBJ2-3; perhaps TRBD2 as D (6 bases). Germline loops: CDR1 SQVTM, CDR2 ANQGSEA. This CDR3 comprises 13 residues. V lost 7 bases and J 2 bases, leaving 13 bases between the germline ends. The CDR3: CSGRGGTTDTQYF. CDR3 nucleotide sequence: TGCAGCGGGCGTGGGGGGACCACAGATACGCAGTATTTT.

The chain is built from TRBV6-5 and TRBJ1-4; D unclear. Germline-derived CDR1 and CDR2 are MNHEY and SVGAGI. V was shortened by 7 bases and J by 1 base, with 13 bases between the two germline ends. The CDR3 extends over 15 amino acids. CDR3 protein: CASTLQGGTNEKLFF. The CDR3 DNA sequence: TGTGCCAGCACCCTACAAGGTGGAACTAATGAAAAACTGTTTTTT.

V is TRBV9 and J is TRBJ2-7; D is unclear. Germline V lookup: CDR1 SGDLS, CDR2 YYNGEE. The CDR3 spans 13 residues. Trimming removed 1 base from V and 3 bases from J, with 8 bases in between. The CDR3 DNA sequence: TGTGCCAGCAGCGTATCTGACGGCTACGAGCAGTACTTC. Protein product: CASSVSDGYEQYF.

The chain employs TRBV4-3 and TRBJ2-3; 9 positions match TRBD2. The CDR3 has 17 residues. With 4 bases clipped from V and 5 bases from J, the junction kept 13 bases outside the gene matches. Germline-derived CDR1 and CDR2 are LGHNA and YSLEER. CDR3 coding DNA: TGCGCCAGCAGCCCCCAGATCGGCGGGGGGGCCCTAGATACGCAGTATTTT. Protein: CASSPQIGGGALDTQYF.

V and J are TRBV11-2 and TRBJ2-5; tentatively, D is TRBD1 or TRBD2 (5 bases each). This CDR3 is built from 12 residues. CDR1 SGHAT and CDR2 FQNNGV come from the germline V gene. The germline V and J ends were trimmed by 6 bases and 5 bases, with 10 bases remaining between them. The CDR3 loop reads CASSGGLETQYF. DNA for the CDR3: TGTGCCAGCAGTGGGGGTTTGGAGACCCAGTACTTC.

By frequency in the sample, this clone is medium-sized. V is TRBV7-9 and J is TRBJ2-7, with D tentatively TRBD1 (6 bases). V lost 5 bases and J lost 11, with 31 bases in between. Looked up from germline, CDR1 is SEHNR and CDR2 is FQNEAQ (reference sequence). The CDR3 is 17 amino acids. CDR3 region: CASSQDLWATGRKNEYF. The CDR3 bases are TGTGCCAGCAGCCAAGACCTATGGGCGACAGGAAGGAAGAACGAGTACTTC.

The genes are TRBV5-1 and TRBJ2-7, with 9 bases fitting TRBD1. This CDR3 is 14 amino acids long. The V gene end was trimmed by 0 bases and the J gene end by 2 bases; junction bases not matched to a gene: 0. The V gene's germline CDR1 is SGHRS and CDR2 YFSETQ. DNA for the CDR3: TGCGCCAGCAGCTTGGGGACAGGGGCCTACGAGCAGTACTTC. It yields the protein CASSLGTGAYEQYF.

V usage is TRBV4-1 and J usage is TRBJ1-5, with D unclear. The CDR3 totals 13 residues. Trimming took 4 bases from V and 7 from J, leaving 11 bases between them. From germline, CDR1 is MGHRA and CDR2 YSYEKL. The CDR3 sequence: CASSPASGQPQHF. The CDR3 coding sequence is TGCGCCAGCAGCCCCGCCTCGGGCCAGCCCCAGCATTTT.

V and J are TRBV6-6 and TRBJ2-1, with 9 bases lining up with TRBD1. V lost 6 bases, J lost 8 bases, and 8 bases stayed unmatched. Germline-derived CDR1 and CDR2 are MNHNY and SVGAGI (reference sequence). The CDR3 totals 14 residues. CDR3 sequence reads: CASSRDRETHEQFF. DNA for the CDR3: TGTGCCAGCAGCCGGGACAGGGAGACTCATGAGCAGTTCTTC.

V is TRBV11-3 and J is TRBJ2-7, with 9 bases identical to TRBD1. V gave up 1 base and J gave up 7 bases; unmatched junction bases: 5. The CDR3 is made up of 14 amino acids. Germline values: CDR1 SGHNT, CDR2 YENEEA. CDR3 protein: CASSLVDRGWEQYF. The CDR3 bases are TGTGCCAGCAGCTTAGTGGACAGGGGATGGGAGCAGTACTTC.

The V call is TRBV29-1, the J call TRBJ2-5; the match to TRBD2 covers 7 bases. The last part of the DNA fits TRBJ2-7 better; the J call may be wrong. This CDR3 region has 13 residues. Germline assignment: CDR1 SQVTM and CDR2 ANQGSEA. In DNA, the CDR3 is TGCAGCGTTATGCGGGGGAGCTCCTACGAGCAGTACTTC. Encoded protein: CSVMRGSSYEQYF.

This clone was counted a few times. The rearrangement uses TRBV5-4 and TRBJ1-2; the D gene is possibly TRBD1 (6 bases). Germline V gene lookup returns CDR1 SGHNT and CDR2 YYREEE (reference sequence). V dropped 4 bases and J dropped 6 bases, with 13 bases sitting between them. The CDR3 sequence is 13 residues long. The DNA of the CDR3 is TGTGCCAGCAGCCGGACGGACAGAGATGGCTACACCTTC. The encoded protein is CASSRTDRDGYTF.

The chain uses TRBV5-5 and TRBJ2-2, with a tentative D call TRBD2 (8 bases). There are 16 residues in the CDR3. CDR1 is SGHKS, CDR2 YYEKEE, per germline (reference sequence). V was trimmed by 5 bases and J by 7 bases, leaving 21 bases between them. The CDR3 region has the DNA TGTGCCAGCAGTCTGACTAGCGAGGGGGCCCACGGGGAGCTGTTTTTT. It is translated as CASSLTSEGAHGELFF.

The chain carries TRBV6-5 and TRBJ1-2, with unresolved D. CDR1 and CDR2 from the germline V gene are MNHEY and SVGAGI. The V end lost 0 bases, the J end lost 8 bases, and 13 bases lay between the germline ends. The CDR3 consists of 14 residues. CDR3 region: CASSYSLGGVGYTF. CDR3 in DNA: TGTGCCAGCAGTTACTCGTTAGGTGGGGTAGGCTACACCTTC.

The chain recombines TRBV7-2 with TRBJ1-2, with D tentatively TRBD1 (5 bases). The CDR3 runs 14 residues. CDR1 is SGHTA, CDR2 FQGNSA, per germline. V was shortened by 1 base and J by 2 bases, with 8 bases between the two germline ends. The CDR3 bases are TGTGCCAGCAGCTTAGTTAAGGGGAACTATGGCTACACCTTC. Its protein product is CASSLVKGNYGYTF.